The 8 T cell receptor beta chains in this list originate from one sample, sequenced in a study of identifying expanded T cells in peripheral blood. The protocol was immunoSEQ multiplex PCR, while the TCRdb copy is restricted to in-frame clones and leaves out a portion. Among some 99,000 clones, 88% were seen once, and the ten largest hold about 8.6%. The material sequenced was blood. The receptor set was obtained from a person aged 18 to 75 in good health.

The V and J genes are TRBV5-4 and TRBJ1-2, with unresolved D. The CDR3 has 12 residues. Trimming removed 6 bases at V and 4 bases at J, with 10 bases between. Germline CDR1 is SGHNT and CDR2 is YYREEE (reference sequence). This chain's CDR3 is CASKPPGYGYTF. CDR3 in DNA: TGTGCCAGCAAGCCCCCGGGCTATGGCTACACCTTC.

This rearrangement joins TRBV11-1 to TRBJ2-7, with D perhaps matching TRBD1 (6 bases). The CDR3 has 16 residues. Germline assignment: CDR1 SGHAT and CDR2 FQDESV (reference sequence). The V and J ends lost 5 bases and 0 bases respectively, with 17 bases between them. CDR3 coding DNA: TGTGCCAGCAGCCCTAGAGGGGGTTTCAGCTCCTACGAGCAGTACTTC. Translated, it gives CASSPRGGFSSYEQYF.

The chain has TRBV29-1 and TRBJ2-1; 8 bases match TRBD2. Germline assignment: CDR1 SQVTM and CDR2 ANQGSEA. The ends lost 6 bases at V and 4 bases at J; junction bases unmatched: 14. The CDR3 runs to 16 residues. The CDR3 DNA is TGCAGCGTGCCCACTAGCGGAGGTTCTGGGTACAATGAGCAGTTCTTC. The encoded protein is CSVPTSGGSGYNEQFF.

V is TRBV6-1 and J is TRBJ2-7; possible D gene TRBD1, 5 bases. Trimming removed 2 bases from V and 0 bases from J, with 8 bases in between. Germline V lookup: CDR1 MNHNS, CDR2 SASEGT. CDR3 length equals 14 residues. The CDR3 DNA follows: TGTGCCAGCAGTGAAAGACAGAGCTCCTACGAGCAGTACTTC. This translates into CASSERQSSYEQYF.

In its sample, this clone was seen once. This sequence joins TRBV14 and TRBJ1-3; no reliable D call. Per germline, CDR1 SGHDN and CDR2 FVKESK. V lost 1 base and J 1 base, leaving 11 bases between the germline ends. The CDR3 has 16 residues. The CDR3 nucleotides read TGTGCCAGCAGCCAAGTTGTTTGGGGTTCTGGAAACACCATATATTTT. Residues: CASSQVVWGSGNTIYF.

This chain links TRBV29-1 with TRBJ2-3, with D unclear. The germline gives CDR1 SQVTM, CDR2 ANQGSEA. The length of the CDR3 is 13 residues. V lost 7 bases and J 3 bases, leaving 14 bases between the germline ends. CDR3 residues: CSALTWNTDTQYF. CDR3 coding DNA: TGCAGCGCCCTTACTTGGAATACAGATACGCAGTATTTT.

The chain carries TRBV27 and TRBJ1-2; unclear D gene. This CDR3 is 13 amino acids long. CDR1 and CDR2 from the germline V gene are MNHEY and SMNVEV (reference sequence). Trimming stripped 3 bases from V and 10 bases from J, with 15 bases between. In DNA form, the CDR3 reads TGTGCCAGCAGTTTCGGGTCGATACGTGTCTACACCTTC. Translating gives CASSFGSIRVYTF.

The chain uses TRBV2 and TRBJ2-3; D is ambiguous. V lost 4 bases to trimming and J lost 0 bases, with 11 bases between them. The germline CDR1 and CDR2 sequences are SNHLY and FYNNEI. CDR3 length equals 15 residues. CDR3 coding DNA: TGTGCCAGCAGTGTGTCCAACCCTAGCACAGATACGCAGTATTTT. This sequence encodes CASSVSNPSTDTQYF.